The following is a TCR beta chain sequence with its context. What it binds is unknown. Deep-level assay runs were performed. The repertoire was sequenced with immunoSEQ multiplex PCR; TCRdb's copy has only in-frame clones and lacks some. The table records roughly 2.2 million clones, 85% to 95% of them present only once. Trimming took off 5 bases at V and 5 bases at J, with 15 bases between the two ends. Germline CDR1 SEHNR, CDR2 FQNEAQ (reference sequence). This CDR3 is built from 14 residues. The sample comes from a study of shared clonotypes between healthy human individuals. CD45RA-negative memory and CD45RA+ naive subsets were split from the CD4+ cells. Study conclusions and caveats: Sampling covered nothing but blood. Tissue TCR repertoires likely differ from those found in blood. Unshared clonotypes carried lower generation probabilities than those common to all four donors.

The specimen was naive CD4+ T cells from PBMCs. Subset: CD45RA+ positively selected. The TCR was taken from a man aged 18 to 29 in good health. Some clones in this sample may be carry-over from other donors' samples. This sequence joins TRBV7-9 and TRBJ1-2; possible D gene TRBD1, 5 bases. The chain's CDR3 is CASSRGGNQYGYTF. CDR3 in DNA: TGTGCCAGCAGCCGGGGGGGAAACCAATATGGCTACACCTTC.